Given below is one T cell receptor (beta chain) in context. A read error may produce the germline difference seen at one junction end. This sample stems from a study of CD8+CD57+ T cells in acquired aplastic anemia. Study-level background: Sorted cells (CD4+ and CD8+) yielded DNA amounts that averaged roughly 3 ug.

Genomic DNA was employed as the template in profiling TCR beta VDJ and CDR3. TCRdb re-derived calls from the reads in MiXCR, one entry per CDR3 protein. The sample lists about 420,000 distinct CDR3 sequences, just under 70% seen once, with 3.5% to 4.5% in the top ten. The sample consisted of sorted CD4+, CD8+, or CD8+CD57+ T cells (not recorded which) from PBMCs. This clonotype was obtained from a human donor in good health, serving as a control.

CDR3 loop: CASRTGIFLF. DNA of the CDR3: TGTGCCAGCAGAACCGGGATCTTCCTTTTT. This rearrangement joins TRBV2 to TRBJ1-1; no firm D call. Germline-derived CDR1 and CDR2 are SNHLY and FYNNEI. The CDR3 extends over 10 amino acids. Filled out from reference TRBV2 and TRBJ1-1, the complete variable domain reads EPEVTQTPSHQVTQMGQEVILRCVPISNHLYFYWYRQILGQKVEFLVSFYNNEISEKSEIFDDQFSVERPDGSNFTLKIRSTKLEDSAMYFCASRTGIFLFGQGTRLTVV.